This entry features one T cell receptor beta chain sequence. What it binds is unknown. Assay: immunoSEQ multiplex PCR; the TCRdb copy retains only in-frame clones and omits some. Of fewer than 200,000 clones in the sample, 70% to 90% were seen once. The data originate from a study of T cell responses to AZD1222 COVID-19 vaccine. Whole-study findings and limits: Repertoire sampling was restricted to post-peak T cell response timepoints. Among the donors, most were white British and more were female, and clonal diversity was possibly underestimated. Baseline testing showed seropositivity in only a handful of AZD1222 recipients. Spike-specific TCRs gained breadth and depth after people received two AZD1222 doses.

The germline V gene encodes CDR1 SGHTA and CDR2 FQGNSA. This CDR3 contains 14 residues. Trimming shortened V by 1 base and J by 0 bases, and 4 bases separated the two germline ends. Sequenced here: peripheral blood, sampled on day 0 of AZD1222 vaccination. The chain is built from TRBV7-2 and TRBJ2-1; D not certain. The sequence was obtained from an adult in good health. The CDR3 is CASSLESSYNEQFF. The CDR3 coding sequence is TGTGCCAGCAGCTTAGAAAGCTCCTACAATGAGCAGTTCTTC.